This T cell receptor (beta chain) was identified during a study of T cells in women clearing cervical HPV infection (dated by TCRdb to 2017 to 2018). A note on the overall study: The cases were 25 or so women with histologically confirmed HPV16-related CIN3 or worse, and 2 of these cases were invasive cancers. In the parent cohort, 9,000 to 11,000 women aged 18 or older were enrolled in Guanacaste, Costa Rica, during about 1993 to 1994 and were followed for seven years. Cases had a median age of roughly 36 years and controls had a median age of around 41, with no significant differences in baseline characteristics. Since HLA typing was available for only a few women, HLA type could not be ruled out as a confounder. Blood from cases was collected at the visit where the lesion was first found, while blood from controls was collected once the infection could no longer be detected. Quality controls consisted of five blinded duplicates per group, for a total of roughly 60 samples made up of around 50 participants and around ten replicates. Cases and controls were matched on age within five years and on year of sample collection. The controls were some 23 women whose single incident HPV16 infection cleared within 12 months with no development of precancer or cancer. For cases, a median interval of approximately 150 days, with an interquartile range of roughly 85 to 220 days, was observed between lesion detection and blood sampling. The exploratory proof-of-principle case-control study was nested within the Guanacaste HPV Natural History Study in Costa Rica and compared TCR repertoires across cervical HPV16 outcomes.

Using the immunoSEQ assay, multiplex PCR amplified TCR beta CDR3 regions from an average of roughly 1,200 ng of genomic DNA per sample. Primer bias was corrected in the assay by using a complete synthetic TCR repertoire to establish an amplification baseline. The amplicons were sequenced on the Illumina platform. As for the authors' bioinformatics: Sequences were error-corrected by clustering with frequency ratios and a modified nearest-neighbor algorithm and were then analyzed in the immunoSEQ Analyzer with IMGT gene definitions. TCR richness and evenness were averaged over 20 rarefaction repeats at each rarefaction depth, excluding samples with fewer sequences than the depth. Relative abundances of V, D and J genes were compared between groups using Wilcoxon rank sum tests, with FDR correction applied. For the blinded duplicates, the intraclass correlation was 90% to 97% for TCR richness and averaged around 81% across roughly 69 gene segments. The table comes from immuneACCESS by way of TCRdb, which keeps in-frame sequences with V and J called. Part of the clones is missing from these tables; in studies checked, under half for an unresolved V gene and the rest for unknown reasons. Clonal size and the V and J genes are those of that table, whereas D and trimming came from the DNA. The table for this sample records 20,000 to 25,000 clones. The ten largest make up about 23% of the sample.

Every participant had a single incident cervical HPV16 infection, and women with prevalent HPV16 infections were excluded. Cervical HPV DNA was detected with MY09/MY11 PCR, and genotyping was done with dot-blot hybridization. About 15 mL of heparinized blood were centrifuged, and the buffy coat was aliquoted, frozen at -30°C, then stored at -80°C. Genomic DNA was extracted from buffy coat specimens using QIAGEN kits. No count is logged; frequency rates this clone as medium-sized (0.01 to 0.1%). It lacks a known antigen. Study-level results and caveats: Because T-cell numbers per sample were unknown, differences in richness could reflect varying T-cell content rather than repertoire biology. Whether associations preceded infection or resulted from infection could not be shown with the cross-sectional design, and effector/memory subsets and HPV-specific T cells were not isolated. By combining richness with V gene abundances, random forest classifiers separated cases from controls with an estimated AUC of less than 0.85. TCR repertoire richness was significantly higher in CIN3+ cases than in controls across sequencing depths, while evenness did not differ.

The sample taken for sequencing was blood buffy coat. This receptor was identified in a woman between 18 and 70 years old with a cervical HPV16 infection that either progressed to CIN3+ or cleared (not recorded which).

The part of the CDR3 DNA that was read is TGTGCTGGGTACAGGGGGAACACCGGGGAG. This is translated as CAGYRGNTGE. The whole CDR3 sequence reads CAGYRGNTGELFF. The chain is made from TRBV12-5 and TRBJ2-2; a stretch of 7 junction bases matches TRBD1. The read finishes 3 residues shy of the CDR3 end, and the germline J gene is used to complete it. The junction shows trimming of 11 bases on V and 1 base on J, and the gene matches do not reach 4 bases of it. Sequences LGHNT (CDR1) and FRNRAP (CDR2) are obtained from the germline V gene. The CDR3 runs 13 amino acids, cysteine and phenylalanine included. Shown are 30 bases from within the CDR3, in frame from base 1.